This T cell receptor (beta chain) is from a study of T cell repertoires in cytomegalovirus infection. Background on the study: TCR beta signatures that were public indicated CMV infection and matching HLA type.

In this sample, this clonotype turned up a few times. The antigen is not known. Study results and limitations: Carriers of CMV and the relevant HLA type were discriminated by public TCR beta frequency. HLA-C-restricted, CMV-specific TCR beta clonotypes were dominant ex vivo.

The CDR3 length is 15 residues. Germline loops: CDR1 SGHTA, CDR2 FQGNSA. With 7 bases removed from V and 1 base from J, the gap between germline ends came to 16 bases. TCRdb ran MiXCR on the reads and lists one entry per CDR3 protein. The table records 350,000 to 450,000 distinct CDR3 sequences, 15% to 20% of them present only once. This sequence was found in a human donor in good health (CMV status not recorded). Some clones in this sample may be carry-over from other donors' samples. The rearrangement links TRBV7-2 to TRBJ2-5, with D tentatively TRBD1 (5 bases). The material sequenced was PBMCs. The CDR3 sequence is CASTPLGLVQETQYF. The DNA of the CDR3 is TGTGCCAGCACGCCACTGGGGCTAGTCCAAGAGACCCAGTACTTC.